A selection of T cell receptor beta chains follows, all from one sample in a study of beta chain features in type 1 diabetes. Data came from immunoSEQ multiplex PCR; TCRdb stores just in-frame clones and leaves some out. The table has about 350,000 clones, around 20% seen once. The sample consisted of naive CD4+ T cells from blood. Receptors were obtained from a woman between 18 and 30 years old in good health. Both conserved end residues are part of each CDR3. The order of the fields is clone size, J gene, D gene, V gene, CDR3 protein, CDR3 DNA. A D gene is named only where the DNA matches it firmly. The size entry is marked missing in some rows and otherwise reads once, few, many or a size class.

>once|TRBJ1-2|TRBD1|TRBV10-3
CAIRGQPGDGYTF
TGTGCCATCAGGGGACAGCCAGGTGATGGCTACACCTTC
>-|TRBJ2-5|TRBD2|TRBV30
CAWGRDWTQYF
TGTGCCTGGGGGAGGGATTGGACCCAGTACTTC
>-|TRBJ2-5|-|TRBV29-1
CSVHRVAETQYF
TGCAGCGTTCACAGGGTAGCGGAGACCCAGTACTTC
>-|TRBJ1-3|-|TRBV7-3
CASSPGPGLGNTIYF
TGTGCCAGCAGCCCTGGACCAGGGCTGGGAAACACCATATATTTT
>few|TRBJ2-5|-|TRBV7-6
CASSLSREKTQYF
TGTGCCAGCAGCTTGAGTCGCGAGAAGACCCAGTACTTC
>-|TRBJ2-5|TRBD2|TRBV6-5
CASSYWRGQETQYF
TGTGCCAGCAGTTACTGGCGGGGGCAAGAGACCCAGTACTTC
>-|TRBJ2-3|TRBD2|TRBV5-4
CASSRGLAGHTDTQYF
TGTGCCAGCAGCAGGGGACTAGCGGGACACACAGATACGCAGTATTTT
>-|TRBJ1-6|-|TRBV6-5
CATAPGDGNSPLHF
TGTGCCACCGCCCCAGGGGATGGTAATTCACCCCTCCACTTT
>-|TRBJ1-2|TRBD1|TRBV30
CAWGGIRQGNYGYTF
TGTGCCTGGGGGGGGATAAGACAGGGGAACTATGGCTACACCTTC
>-|TRBJ1-2|-|TRBV30
CAWSPTEGSGYTF
TGTGCCTGGAGTCCTACGGAAGGGAGTGGCTACACCTTC
>-|TRBJ2-1|-|TRBV19
CASSMFDEQFF
TGTGCCAGTAGTATGTTCGATGAGCAGTTCTTC
>-|TRBJ2-5|TRBD2|TRBV10-3
CAIKAGVAEETQYF
TGTGCCATCAAAGCGGGGGTAGCAGAAGAGACCCAGTACTTC
>-|TRBJ2-1|-|TRBV12-5
CASGLSLDSDFVDERFF
TGTGCTAGTGGTTTATCCCTGGACAGCGATTTTGTTGATGAACGGTTCTTC
>few|TRBJ2-7|-|TRBV6-6
CASSYGASTYEQYF
TGTGCCAGCAGTTACGGGGCCAGCACCTACGAGCAGTACTTC
>-|TRBJ1-2|-|TRBV30
CAWSVLYGYTF
TGTGCCTGGAGTGTACTCTACGGCTACACCTTC
>few|TRBJ2-7|TRBD2|TRBV30
CAWRLPGTSGSGEQYF
TGTGCCTGGAGACTCCCCGGGACTAGCGGGAGTGGAGAGCAGTACTTC
>-|TRBJ2-3|TRBD2|TRBV7-2
CASSPIAGRDTQYF
TGTGCCAGCAGCCCTATAGCGGGAAGGGATACGCAGTATTTT
>-|TRBJ2-5|-|TRBV5-5
CASSGGARGETQYF
TGTGCCAGCAGCGGGGGCGCTAGGGGGGAGACCCAGTACTTC
>few|TRBJ1-4|TRBD1|TRBV30
CAWSVPQGAIATNEKLFF
TGTGCCTGGAGTGTCCCACAGGGGGCTATCGCAACTAATGAAAAACTGTTTTTT